This T cell receptor (beta chain) is drawn from a study of blood T cells in healthy people across ages. This clonotype has more than one count but fewer than ten. Its antigen is unknown. CDR3 length: 15 amino acids. CDR1 and CDR2 (germline): SGHRS, YFSETQ. General study results and limits: A roughly linear age-dependent decrease characterized TCR beta diversity per million T cells. Diversity figures based on one million T cells were deemed too low.

The second PCR ran roughly 6 to 11 cycles with a sample-barcoded 5' primer and J-beta primers. Sequencing yielded, for each sample, at least 3 million paired-end reads carrying CDR3. Each CDR3 protein gets one entry after TCRdb re-called the 5' RACE reads with MiXCR. The sample includes just over 1 million distinct CDR3 sequences, less than 50% of them seen just once. The sequencing sample was made of blood. The receptor was isolated from a woman aged 55-70 years in good health. V and J are TRBV5-1 and TRBJ2-1; tentatively, D is TRBD1 (6 bases). The last part of the DNA fits TRBJ2-7 better; the J call may be wrong. The CDR3 is CASSLGQPLYNEQYF. CDR3 nucleotide sequence: TGCGCCAGCAGCTTAGGACAGCCCCTCTACAATGAGCAGTACTTC.